This paragraph covers one T cell receptor beta chain sequence. This sample is part of a study of blood T cell repertoires in COVID-19. Libraries were prepared by immunoSEQ multiplex PCR; TCRdb keeps only in-frame clonotypes and omits some of them. The data show about 74,000 clones, roughly 88% seen once. V lost 5 bases to trimming and J lost 2 bases, with 19 bases between them. CDR1 is LGHDT, CDR2 YNNKEL, per germline (reference sequence). The CDR3 totals 17 residues. The sequenced sample was peripheral blood. The TCR sequence derives from a man aged 65-85 years with active or convalescent COVID-19. V is TRBV3-1 (or the pseudogene TRBV3-2) and J is TRBJ2-1; D may be TRBD2 (6 bases). Here the CDR3 DNA reads TGTGCCAGCAGCGTCCAAGGGGCGGGACTGACCTACAATGAGCAGTTCTTC. This encodes CASSVQGAGLTYNEQFF.